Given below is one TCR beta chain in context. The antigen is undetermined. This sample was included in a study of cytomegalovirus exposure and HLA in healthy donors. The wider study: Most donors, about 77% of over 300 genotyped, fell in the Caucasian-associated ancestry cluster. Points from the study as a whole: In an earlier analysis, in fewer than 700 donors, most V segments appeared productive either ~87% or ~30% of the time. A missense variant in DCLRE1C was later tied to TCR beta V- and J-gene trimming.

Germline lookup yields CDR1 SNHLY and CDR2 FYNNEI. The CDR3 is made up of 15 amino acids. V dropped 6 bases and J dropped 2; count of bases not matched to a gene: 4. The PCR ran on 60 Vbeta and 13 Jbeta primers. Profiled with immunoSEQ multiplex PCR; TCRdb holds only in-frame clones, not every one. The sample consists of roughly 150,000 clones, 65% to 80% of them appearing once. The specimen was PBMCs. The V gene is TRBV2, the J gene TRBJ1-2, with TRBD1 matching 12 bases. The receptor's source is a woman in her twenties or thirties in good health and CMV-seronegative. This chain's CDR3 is CASRGQGAWNYGYTF. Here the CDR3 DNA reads TGTGCCAGCAGGGGACAGGGGGCATGGAACTATGGCTACACCTTC. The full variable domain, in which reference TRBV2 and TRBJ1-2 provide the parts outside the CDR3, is EPEVTQTPSHQVTQMGQEVILRCVPISNHLYFYWYRQILGQKVEFLVSFYNNEISEKSEIFDDQFSVERPDGSNFTLKIRSTKLEDSAMYFCASRGQGAWNYGYTFGSGTRLTVV.